Listed here is a single T cell receptor (beta chain). The antigen remains undetermined. Other nucleotide sequences from this sample produce the same CDR3. The sample comes from a study of cytomegalovirus exposure and HLA in healthy donors. Study-wide points: One later analysis reportedly identified an Asian-associated ancestry cluster that showed fewer N-insertions than the roughly 640-donor mean. A later analysis linked a missense variant in DCLRE1C to the trimming of TCR beta V and J genes. According to a later analysis, most TCR beta chains associated with CMV appeared HLA-restricted. Prediction of most subjects' HLA-A and HLA-B alleles by TCR beta sequences was reportedly accurate.

60 Vbeta and 13 Jbeta primers were used in PCR. Profiled with immunoSEQ multiplex PCR; TCRdb holds only in-frame clones, not every one. The sample has about 210,000 clones, about 80% seen once. The sequencing sample was made of PBMCs. The clonotype originates from a male donor in good health and CMV-seronegative.

The CDR3: CASSPLQGSTDTQYF. The CDR3 nucleotides read TGTGCCAGCTCACCCTTACAGGGAAGCACAGATACGCAGTATTTT. The chain uses TRBV18 and TRBJ2-3; a possible D gene is TRBD1 (6 bases). This CDR3 region has 15 residues. Germline CDR1 reads KGHSH; CDR2 reads LQKENI. The ends were cut back, 3 bases at V and 0 bases at J, with 10 bases in the middle.